This T cell receptor (beta chain) appears in the sequencing data of a study of blood T cell repertoires in COVID-19. V lost 3 bases and J lost 4, with 9 bases in between. CDR3 size: 12 residues. Germline values: CDR1 SQVTM, CDR2 ANQGSEA. The repertoire was sequenced with immunoSEQ multiplex PCR; TCRdb's copy has only in-frame clones and lacks some. The table has a few hundred thousand clones, about 87% seen once. Comment on this clone: The same CDR3 can be traced to other DNA sequences in this sample.

The V gene is TRBV29-1, the J gene TRBJ1-2; maybe TRBD1 (5 bases). This clonotype was sampled from a woman aged 55-70 years with COVID-19, enrolled during active disease. Sequences were obtained from peripheral blood. The CDR3 protein is CSVEETVYGYTF. The DNA for the CDR3 is TGCAGCGTTGAGGAGACAGTCTATGGCTACACCTTC. Drawing the rest from reference TRBV29-1 and TRBJ1-2, the complete variable domain is SAVISQKPSRDICQRGTSLTIQCQVDSQVTMMFWYRQQPGQSLTLIATANQGSEATYESGFVIDKFPISRPNLTFSTLTVSNMSPEDSSIYLCSVEETVYGYTFGSGTRLTVV.